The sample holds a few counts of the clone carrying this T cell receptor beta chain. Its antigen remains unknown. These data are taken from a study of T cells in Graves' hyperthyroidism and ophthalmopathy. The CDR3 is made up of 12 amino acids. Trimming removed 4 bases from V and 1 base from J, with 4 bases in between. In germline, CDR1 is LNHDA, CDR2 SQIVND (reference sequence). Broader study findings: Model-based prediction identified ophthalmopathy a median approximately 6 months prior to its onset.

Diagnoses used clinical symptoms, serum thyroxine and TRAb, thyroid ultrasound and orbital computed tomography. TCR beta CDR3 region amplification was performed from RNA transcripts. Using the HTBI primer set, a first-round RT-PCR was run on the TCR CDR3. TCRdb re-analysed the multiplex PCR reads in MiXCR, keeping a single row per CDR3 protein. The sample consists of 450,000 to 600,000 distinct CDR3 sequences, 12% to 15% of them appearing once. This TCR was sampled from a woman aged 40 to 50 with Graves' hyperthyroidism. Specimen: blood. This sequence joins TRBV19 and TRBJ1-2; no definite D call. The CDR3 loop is CASSKINYGYTF. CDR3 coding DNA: TGTGCCAGTAGTAAGATTAACTATGGCTACACCTTC.